A selection of T cell receptor beta chains follows, all from one sample in a study of blood T cell repertoires in COVID-19. Here immunoSEQ multiplex PCR was the method, and the copy in TCRdb shows in-frame clones only, minus some. The sample holds some 520,000 clones, nearly 90% seen once. The specimen sequenced was peripheral blood. The receptors here all came from a man younger than 30 with COVID-19, enrolled during active disease. Each CDR3 is given with its conserved first and last residue. The order of the fields is CDR3 length, V gene, J gene, clone size, CDR3 protein. Expanded clones are given a class, and other clones once, few, many or no size at all.

cdr3_length: 14; v_call: TRBV27; j_call: TRBJ1-2; clone_size: NA; cdr3_aa: CASSQGGQNYGYTF
cdr3_length: 12; v_call: TRBV29-1; j_call: TRBJ2-5; clone_size: once; cdr3_aa: CSGYRGQETQYF
cdr3_length: 17; v_call: TRBV9; j_call: TRBJ2-3; clone_size: once; cdr3_aa: CARTGTSVISGGDTQYF
cdr3_length: 15; v_call: TRBV29-1; j_call: TRBJ2-1; clone_size: NA; cdr3_aa: CSTYGGLAGDNEQFF
cdr3_length: 14; v_call: TRBV2; j_call: TRBJ2-1; clone_size: NA; cdr3_aa: CASLLGLAVNEQFF
cdr3_length: 13; v_call: TRBV19; j_call: TRBJ1-5; clone_size: NA; cdr3_aa: CATSGQGGQPQHF
cdr3_length: 17; v_call: TRBV5-4; j_call: TRBJ2-2; clone_size: NA; cdr3_aa: CASSLAAGTGVGGELFF
cdr3_length: 14; v_call: TRBV19; j_call: TRBJ1-5; clone_size: NA; cdr3_aa: CASSPPGGQQPQHF
cdr3_length: 14; v_call: TRBV24-1; j_call: TRBJ2-1; clone_size: NA; cdr3_aa: CATSDGRPYNEQFF
cdr3_length: 15; v_call: TRBV9; j_call: TRBJ1-5; clone_size: NA; cdr3_aa: CASSATAYSNQPQHF
cdr3_length: 15; v_call: TRBV2; j_call: TRBJ2-2; clone_size: NA; cdr3_aa: CASSRLAGATGELFF
cdr3_length: 17; v_call: TRBV4-2; j_call: TRBJ2-6; clone_size: NA; cdr3_aa: CASSQGSGGTGANVLTF
cdr3_length: 13; v_call: TRBV7-2; j_call: TRBJ1-2; clone_size: NA; cdr3_aa: CASSLDRDGRYTF
cdr3_length: 17; v_call: TRBV5-1; j_call: TRBJ2-1; clone_size: NA; cdr3_aa: CASSFRSGGNSYNEQFF
cdr3_length: 15; v_call: TRBV14; j_call: TRBJ2-1; clone_size: once; cdr3_aa: CASSQDPRWRGFHFF
cdr3_length: 14; v_call: TRBV27; j_call: TRBJ1-1; clone_size: once; cdr3_aa: CASSLRGGYTEAFF
cdr3_length: 16; v_call: TRBV7-9; j_call: TRBJ2-3; clone_size: NA; cdr3_aa: CASSGTSGGAGDTQYF
cdr3_length: 16; v_call: TRBV7-9; j_call: TRBJ2-5; clone_size: once; cdr3_aa: CASSFDRGLGLETQYF
cdr3_length: 13; v_call: TRBV5-1; j_call: TRBJ2-7; clone_size: NA; cdr3_aa: CASSFIGQDEQYF
cdr3_length: 14; v_call: TRBV6-5; j_call: TRBJ2-7; clone_size: NA; cdr3_aa: CASSYGQFSYEQYF
cdr3_length: 15; v_call: TRBV24-1; j_call: TRBJ1-1; clone_size: NA; cdr3_aa: CATSDLIGRVTEAFF
cdr3_length: 14; v_call: TRBV2; j_call: TRBJ2-5; clone_size: NA; cdr3_aa: CASSVGGGQETQYF
cdr3_length: 12; v_call: TRBV4-1; j_call: TRBJ2-5; clone_size: once; cdr3_aa: CASSHPRETQYF
cdr3_length: 14; v_call: TRBV24-1; j_call: TRBJ2-2; clone_size: NA; cdr3_aa: CATSVKRQGGELFF
cdr3_length: 14; v_call: TRBV4-1; j_call: TRBJ1-4; clone_size: once; cdr3_aa: CASSYLVRVEKLFF
cdr3_length: 16; v_call: TRBV6-6; j_call: TRBJ2-7; clone_size: NA; cdr3_aa: CASSYSPLSRGGEQYF
cdr3_length: 13; v_call: TRBV29-1; j_call: TRBJ1-2; clone_size: NA; cdr3_aa: CSGDRGGNYGYTF
cdr3_length: 13; v_call: TRBV6-6; j_call: TRBJ1-1; clone_size: NA; cdr3_aa: CASSYNRNTEAFF
cdr3_length: 14; v_call: TRBV5-1; j_call: TRBJ2-7; clone_size: NA; cdr3_aa: CASSRTGGNYEQYF
cdr3_length: 15; v_call: TRBV11-3; j_call: TRBJ2-7; clone_size: NA; cdr3_aa: CASSLEDSGRYEQYF
cdr3_length: 14; v_call: TRBV11-3; j_call: TRBJ2-3; clone_size: NA; cdr3_aa: CASSQPGQTDTQYF
cdr3_length: 13; v_call: TRBV27; j_call: TRBJ2-7; clone_size: NA; cdr3_aa: CASRPTGIYEQYF
cdr3_length: 16; v_call: TRBV7-2; j_call: TRBJ2-7; clone_size: once; cdr3_aa: CASSALGLAAASGQYF
cdr3_length: 15; v_call: TRBV2; j_call: TRBJ2-3; clone_size: NA; cdr3_aa: CASSEEAAKTDTQYF
cdr3_length: 15; v_call: TRBV27; j_call: TRBJ2-7; clone_size: NA; cdr3_aa: CASSPPGQGSLEQYF
cdr3_length: 15; v_call: TRBV7-3; j_call: TRBJ2-1; clone_size: NA; cdr3_aa: CASSLEAGLYNEQFF
cdr3_length: 14; v_call: TRBV5-6; j_call: TRBJ2-3; clone_size: NA; cdr3_aa: CASSLGLQFDTQYF
cdr3_length: 14; v_call: TRBV2; j_call: TRBJ1-1; clone_size: few; cdr3_aa: CASLDQQVNTEAFF
cdr3_length: 16; v_call: TRBV27; j_call: TRBJ2-7; clone_size: NA; cdr3_aa: CASSSKLGRLYYEQYF
cdr3_length: 15; v_call: TRBV5-1; j_call: TRBJ2-2; clone_size: NA; cdr3_aa: CASSLGSGRAGELFF
cdr3_length: 14; v_call: TRBV19; j_call: TRBJ2-1; clone_size: NA; cdr3_aa: CASSWTSGPNEQFF
cdr3_length: 15; v_call: TRBV15; j_call: TRBJ2-1; clone_size: NA; cdr3_aa: CATSRVVTYGNEQFF
cdr3_length: 14; v_call: TRBV7-3; j_call: TRBJ2-2; clone_size: NA; cdr3_aa: CASSYATQGGELFF
cdr3_length: 13; v_call: TRBV6-6; j_call: TRBJ2-7; clone_size: NA; cdr3_aa: CASSLTGAYEQYF
cdr3_length: 18; v_call: TRBV18; j_call: TRBJ2-5; clone_size: NA; cdr3_aa: CASSPPALAGGISQTQYF